This T cell receptor beta chain was sequenced in a study of monozygotic twins with cystic fibrosis. V gave up 5 bases and J gave up 3 bases, with 19 bases separating them. The CDR3 contains 16 residues. Germline V CDR1 and CDR2: SGHAT, FQNNGV. Data came from immunoSEQ multiplex PCR; TCRdb stores just in-frame clones and leaves some out. This table holds around 20,000 clones, about 86% found once. Sequencing was carried out using blood. This chain connects TRBV11-2 to TRBJ1-2, with D possibly TRBD1 on 6 matching bases. The TCR was taken from a woman in her thirties with cystic fibrosis. The CDR3 reads CASSTEGEALDYGYTF. The DNA of the CDR3 is TGTGCCAGCAGCACGGAGGGGGAGGCGTTGGACTATGGCTACACCTTC.